A single sample gave rise to the 17 T cell receptor beta chains below, sequenced in a study of T cells after posttransplantation cyclophosphamide (dated by TCRdb to 2016 to 2017). To prepare the library, the immunoSEQ multiplex PCR assay was applied. TCRdb mirrors the immuneACCESS table, restricted to in-frame sequences. Some clones are absent from its copies; in checked studies, under half trace to an unresolved V gene, and the reason for the others is unknown. The sample features about 38,000 clones, and none is a singleton. The ten largest account for approximately 2.4% of the sample. Sequenced input: PBMCs. These receptors all stem from a man aged 45-60 years in good health, CMV-negative, and a related stem cell transplant donor.

J is TRBJ1-2 and V is TRBV20-1; 7 bases align to TRBD1. V gave up 5 bases and J gave up 5 bases; unmatched junction bases: 2. There are 11 residues in the CDR3. Germline values: CDR1 DFQATT, CDR2 SNEGSKA (reference sequence). The DNA for the CDR3 is TGCAGTGCTGGGGGACAGTATGGCTACACCTTC. As protein: CSAGGQYGYTF.

This clone was seen at least ten times. The chain uses TRBV6-1 and TRBJ2-1; D may be TRBD2 (6 bases). Germline V lookup: CDR1 MNHNS, CDR2 SASEGT. This CDR3 is built from 14 residues. V was cut by 1 base and J by 15 bases, with 19 bases left in between. As DNA, the CDR3 is TGTGCCAGCAGTGAAGTAATCCGGACGGGAGTGGTGTTCTTC. Translation gives CASSEVIRTGVVFF.

This clone has a count of ten or more. This rearrangement joins TRBV5-1 to TRBJ2-1; TRBD1 matches at 8 bases. This CDR3 region has 15 residues. Germline assignment: CDR1 SGHRS and CDR2 YFSETQ. Trimming at V came to 4 bases and at J to 8 bases, leaving 11 bases not matched to a gene. CDR3 amino acids: CASSVTQGDSDEQFF. CDR3 sequence (DNA): TGCGCCAGCAGCGTGACACAGGGGGATTCGGATGAGCAGTTCTTC.

This clone was counted many times. The chain joins TRBV29-1 to TRBJ1-1, with D perhaps TRBD1 (5 bases). This CDR3 spans 11 amino acids. Per the germline V gene, CDR1 is SQVTM and CDR2 is ANQGSEA. V was trimmed by 0 bases and J by 12 bases, leaving 11 bases between them. CDR3 nucleotide sequence: TGCAGCGTTGAAGATGGAAGGGGCTCTTTCTTT. This translates into CSVEDGRGSFF.

This clone was observed at least ten times. The J gene is TRBJ2-5, the V gene TRBV2, with 7 bases fitting TRBD1. The V gene end was trimmed by 10 bases and the J gene end by 4 bases; junction bases not matched to a gene: 9. CDR3 length: 13 residues. CDR1 is SNHLY, CDR2 FYNNEI, per germline. CDR3 region: CAIRGSAVETQYF. Here the CDR3 DNA reads TGTGCCATCAGGGGGAGCGCGGTAGAGACCCAGTACTTC.

This clone was found many times. V and J are TRBV7-9 and TRBJ1-6; 7 bases agree with TRBD1. Germline loops: CDR1 SEHNR, CDR2 FQNEAQ (reference sequence). Trimming cost V 5 bases and J 10 bases; bases outside gene matches: 14. The CDR3 length is 16 residues. For the CDR3, the DNA is TGTGCCAGCAGCACCCCTTACAGGGGTTCCCTATCACCCCTCCACTTT. Its translation: CASSTPYRGSLSPLHF.

This clone was recorded at least ten times. The chain's CDR3 is CAWSSRFNQPQHF. The CDR3 DNA is TGTGCCTGGAGTAGTCGGTTCAATCAGCCCCAGCATTTT. The chain carries TRBV30 and TRBJ1-5; D gene ambiguous. CDR1 is GTSNPN, CDR2 SVGIG, per germline (reference sequence). The CDR3 is 13 residues long. V lost 2 bases, J lost 3 bases, and 8 bases lay in between.

This clone was observed a few times. The chain's CDR3 is CASSLSWGRGGYTF. The CDR3 coding sequence is TGTGCCAGCAGTTTATCGTGGGGCAGGGGTGGCTACACCTTC. This sequence joins TRBV27 and TRBJ1-2, with D possibly being TRBD1 (6 bases). The germline gives CDR1 MNHEY, CDR2 SMNVEV (reference sequence). V lost 0 bases to trimming and J lost 7 bases, with 12 bases between them. The CDR3 length is 14 residues.

In its sample, this clone was seen a few times. The rearrangement links TRBV6-1 to TRBJ2-5; 13 nucleotides agree with TRBD2. The DNA end favors TRBJ2-7, so the J call may be wrong. Germline CDR1 is MNHNS and CDR2 is SASEGT. The CDR3 length is 15 residues. CDR3 nucleotides: TGTGCCAGCAGTGATGGACTAGCGGGAGTCTACGAGCAGTACTTC. This sequence encodes CASSDGLAGVYEQYF.

This clone occurred many times. V is TRBV27 and J is TRBJ2-7; 9 nucleotides agree with TRBD1. This CDR3 spans 16 amino acids. V was clipped by 4 bases and J by 4 bases; unmatched bases: 11. The germline CDR1 and CDR2 sequences are MNHEY and SMNVEV (reference sequence). The CDR3 nucleotides are TGTGCCAGCAGTTCCGCTCCCGGGACAGGGTTATACGAGCAGTACTTC. Translating gives CASSSAPGTGLYEQYF.

This clone was seen ten or more times. The chain carries TRBV7-9 and TRBJ2-1; D gene uncertain. The CDR3 is 13 residues long. Germline V gene data show CDR1 as SEHNR and CDR2 as FQNEAQ (reference sequence). The V end lost 5 bases, the J end lost 9 bases, and 14 bases lay between the germline ends. CDR3 residues: CASSPTTVPEQFF. CDR3 DNA: TGTGCCAGCAGCCCAACTACGGTTCCTGAGCAGTTCTTC.

The chain employs TRBV9 and TRBJ2-5; the match to TRBD1 covers 7 bases. The J call may be incorrect, as the DNA end agrees better with TRBJ2-7. The CDR3 extends over 15 amino acids. The germline V gene has CDR1 SGDLS and CDR2 YYNGEE. DNA for the CDR3: TGTGCCAGCAGCCGAGCGACAGGGAACTCCGGCGAGCAGTACTTC. Amino acids: CASSRATGNSGEQYF.

This clone was seen repeatedly, ten times or more. The V call is TRBV9, the J call TRBJ1-1; D call uncertain. From germline, CDR1 is SGDLS and CDR2 YYNGEE. V shed 3 bases and J shed 5 bases, with 14 bases lying between them. The CDR3 is made up of 14 amino acids. The CDR3, as DNA: TGTGCCAGCAGCGCCCAAACAACAGTTACTGAAGCTTTCTTT. Translating gives CASSAQTTVTEAFF.

The sample holds a few counts of this clone. J is TRBJ2-5 and V is TRBV9; TRBD1 agrees at 8 bases. Germline V gives CDR1 SGDLS, CDR2 YYNGEE. Trimming took 1 base from V and 5 from J; bases not matched to a gene: 4. The length of the CDR3 is 14 residues. The DNA for the CDR3 is TGTGCCAGCAGCGTAAGACAGGGGAGTGAGACCCAGTACTTC. Encoded protein: CASSVRQGSETQYF.

In its sample, this clone was seen a few times. The chain couples TRBV7-2 to TRBJ1-2; D is ambiguous. Germline V gives CDR1 SGHTA, CDR2 FQGNSA. With 5 bases removed from V and 4 bases from J, the gap between germline ends came to 11 bases. The CDR3 contains 13 residues. The CDR3 bases are TGTGCCAGCAGCGCGGAAGCCCTCTATGGCTACACCTTC. Encoded protein: CASSAEALYGYTF.

This clone was counted ten times or more. Other DNA variants within this sample encode the same CDR3. The chain uses TRBV7-9 and TRBJ2-3; a weak D match, TRBD2 (5 bases). The CDR3 has 12 amino acids. CDR1 and CDR2 (germline): SEHNR, FQNEAQ (reference sequence). The V and J ends lost 5 bases and 6 bases respectively, with 9 bases between them. The CDR3 nucleotides are TGTGCCAGCAGCCTCCGGAGGGATACGCAGTATTTT. Translated: CASSLRRDTQYF.

This clone was counted a few times. The chain carries TRBV5-8 and TRBJ1-2, with D tentatively TRBD1 (6 bases). CDR3 size: 12 residues. CDR1 is SGHTS, CDR2 YDEGEE, per germline. V was shortened by 4 bases and J by 4 bases, with 8 bases between the two germline ends. CDR3: CASSPGAYGYTF. CDR3 sequence (DNA): TGTGCCAGCAGCCCAGGGGCCTATGGCTACACCTTC. The full variable domain, rest sourced from reference TRBV5-8 and TRBJ1-2, is EAGVTQSPTHLIKTRGQQATLRCSPISGHTSVYWYQQALGLGLQFLLWYDEGEERNRGNFPPRFSGRQFPNYSSELNVNALELEDSALYLCASSPGAYGYTFGSGTRLTVV.